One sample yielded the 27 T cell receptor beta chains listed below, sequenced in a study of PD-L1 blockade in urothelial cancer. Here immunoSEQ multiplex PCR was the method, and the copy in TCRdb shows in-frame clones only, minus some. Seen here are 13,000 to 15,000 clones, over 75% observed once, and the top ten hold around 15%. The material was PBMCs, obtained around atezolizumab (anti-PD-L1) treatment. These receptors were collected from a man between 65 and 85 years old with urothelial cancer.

CDR3 in amino acids: CAWSLGTANYGYTF. The CDR3 DNA is TGTGCCTGGAGTCTGGGGACAGCTAACTATGGCTACACCTTC. This chain joins TRBV30 and TRBJ1-2; 7 bases map to TRBD1. The V and J ends lost 2 bases and 0 bases, in that order; junction bases with no gene match: 3. The CDR3 covers 14 residues. Germline V CDR1 and CDR2: GTSNPN, SVGIG (reference sequence).

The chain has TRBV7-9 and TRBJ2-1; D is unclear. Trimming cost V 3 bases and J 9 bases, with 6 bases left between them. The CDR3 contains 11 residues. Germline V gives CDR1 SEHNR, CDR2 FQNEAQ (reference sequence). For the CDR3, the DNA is TGTGCCAGCAGCTTCGCGGCTGAGCAGTTCTTC. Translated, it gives CASSFAAEQFF.

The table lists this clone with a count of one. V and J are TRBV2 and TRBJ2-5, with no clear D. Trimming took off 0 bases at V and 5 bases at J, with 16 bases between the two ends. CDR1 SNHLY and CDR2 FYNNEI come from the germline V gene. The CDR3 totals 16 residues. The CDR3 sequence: CASSEALAIKKETQYF. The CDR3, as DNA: TGTGCCAGCAGTGAAGCTTTGGCAATTAAAAAGGAGACCCAGTACTTC.

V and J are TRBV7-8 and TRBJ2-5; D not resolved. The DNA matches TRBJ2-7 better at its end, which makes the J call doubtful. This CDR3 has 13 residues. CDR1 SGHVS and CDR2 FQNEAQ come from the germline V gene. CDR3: CASSPPSLYEQYF. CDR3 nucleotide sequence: TGTGCCAGCAGCCCCCCTTCCCTATACGAGCAGTACTTC.

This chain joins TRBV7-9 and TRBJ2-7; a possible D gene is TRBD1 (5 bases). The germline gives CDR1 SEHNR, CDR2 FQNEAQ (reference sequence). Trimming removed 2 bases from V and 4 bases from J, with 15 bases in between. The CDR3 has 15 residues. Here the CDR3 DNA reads TGTGCCAGCAGCTTATCACAGGCCTCTACTTACGAGCAGTACTTC. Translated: CASSLSQASTYEQYF.

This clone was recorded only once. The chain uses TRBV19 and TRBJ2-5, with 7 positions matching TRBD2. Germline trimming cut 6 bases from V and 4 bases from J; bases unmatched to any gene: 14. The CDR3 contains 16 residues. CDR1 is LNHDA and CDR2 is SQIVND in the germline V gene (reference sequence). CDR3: CASSPTGGIGGETQYF. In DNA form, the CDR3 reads TGTGCCAGTAGCCCGACGGGGGGTATCGGCGGAGAGACCCAGTACTTC.

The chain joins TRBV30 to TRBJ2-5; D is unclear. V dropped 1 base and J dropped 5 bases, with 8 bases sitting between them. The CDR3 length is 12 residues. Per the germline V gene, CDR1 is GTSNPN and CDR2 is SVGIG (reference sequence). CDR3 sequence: CAWSAPRETQYF. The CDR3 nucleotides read TGTGCCTGGAGTGCCCCTCGGGAGACCCAGTACTTC.

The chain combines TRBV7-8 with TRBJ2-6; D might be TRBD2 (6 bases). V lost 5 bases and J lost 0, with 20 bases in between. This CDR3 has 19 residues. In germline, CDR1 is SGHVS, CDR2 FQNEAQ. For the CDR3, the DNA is TGTGCCAGCAGCCCGATCGGAGTCGCGGGACTCTCTGGGGCCAACGTCCTGACTTTC. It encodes CASSPIGVAGLSGANVLTF.

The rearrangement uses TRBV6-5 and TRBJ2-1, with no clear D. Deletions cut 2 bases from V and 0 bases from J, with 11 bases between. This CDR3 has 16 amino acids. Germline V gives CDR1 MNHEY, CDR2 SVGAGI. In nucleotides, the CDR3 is TGTGCCAGCAGTTACACCCCAGTAAGCTCCTACAATGAGCAGTTCTTC. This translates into CASSYTPVSSYNEQFF.

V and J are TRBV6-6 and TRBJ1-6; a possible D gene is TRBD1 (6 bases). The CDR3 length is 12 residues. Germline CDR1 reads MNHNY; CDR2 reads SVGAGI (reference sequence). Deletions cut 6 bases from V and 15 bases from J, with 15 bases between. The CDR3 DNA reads TGTGCCAGCAGCCATCTTCCAGGGGTCCTCCACTTT. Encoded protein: CASSHLPGVLHF.

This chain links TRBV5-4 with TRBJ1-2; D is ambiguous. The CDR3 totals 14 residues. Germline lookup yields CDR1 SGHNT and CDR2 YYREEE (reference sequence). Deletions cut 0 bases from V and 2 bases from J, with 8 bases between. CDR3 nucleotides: TGTGCCAGCAGCTTGGTGGCGGAGAACTATGGCTACACCTTC. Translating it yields CASSLVAENYGYTF.

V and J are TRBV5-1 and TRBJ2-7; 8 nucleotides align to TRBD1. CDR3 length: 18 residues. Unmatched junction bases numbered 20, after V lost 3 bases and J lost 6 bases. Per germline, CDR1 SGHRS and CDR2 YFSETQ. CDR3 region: CASSSPRGIGQGRSEQYF. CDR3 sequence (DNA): TGCGCCAGCAGCTCCCCAAGGGGAATCGGACAGGGCCGGAGCGAGCAGTACTTC.

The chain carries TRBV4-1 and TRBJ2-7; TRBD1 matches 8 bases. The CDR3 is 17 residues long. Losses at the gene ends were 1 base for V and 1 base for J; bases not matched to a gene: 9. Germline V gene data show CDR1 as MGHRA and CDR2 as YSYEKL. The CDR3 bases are TGCGCCAGCAGCCAAGGGAGGTGGACAGGGAGGTCCTACGAGCAGTACTTC. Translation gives CASSQGRWTGRSYEQYF.

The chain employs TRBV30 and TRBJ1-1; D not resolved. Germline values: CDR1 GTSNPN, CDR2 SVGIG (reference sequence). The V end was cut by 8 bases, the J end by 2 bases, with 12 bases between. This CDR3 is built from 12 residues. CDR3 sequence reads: CAHHTVNTEAFF. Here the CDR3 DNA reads TGTGCCCATCACACCGTTAACACTGAAGCTTTCTTT.

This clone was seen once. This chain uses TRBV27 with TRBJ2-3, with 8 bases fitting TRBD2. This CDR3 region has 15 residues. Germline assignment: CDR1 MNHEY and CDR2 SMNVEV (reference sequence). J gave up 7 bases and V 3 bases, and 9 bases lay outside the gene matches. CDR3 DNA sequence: TGTGCCAGCAGTTTCGCGCGGGGGGTATCATATACGCAGTATTTT. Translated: CASSFARGVSYTQYF.

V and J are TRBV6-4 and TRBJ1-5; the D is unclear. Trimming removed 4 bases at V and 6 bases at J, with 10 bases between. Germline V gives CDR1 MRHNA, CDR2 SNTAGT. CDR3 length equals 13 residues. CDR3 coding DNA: TGTGCCAGCAGTGTTGAGGTGGGTCAGCCCCAGCATTTT. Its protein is CASSVEVGQPQHF.

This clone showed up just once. CDR3 amino acids: CASSQGPEAYNEQFF. The CDR3 nucleotides are TGCGCCAGCAGCCAGGGGCCAGAAGCCTACAATGAGCAGTTCTTC. The chain joins TRBV4-1 to TRBJ2-1; tentatively, D is TRBD1 (5 bases). Between the trimmed V and J ends, which lost 3 bases and 2 bases, there was a span of 11 bases. The CDR3 loop spans 15 amino acids. CDR1 MGHRA and CDR2 YSYEKL come from the germline V gene.

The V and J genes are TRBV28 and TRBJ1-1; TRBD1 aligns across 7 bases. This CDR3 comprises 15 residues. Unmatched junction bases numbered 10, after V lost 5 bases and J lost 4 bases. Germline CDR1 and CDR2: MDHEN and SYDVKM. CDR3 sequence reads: CASSPAGTVRTEAFF. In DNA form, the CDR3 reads TGTGCCAGCAGTCCCGCCGGGACAGTTCGCACTGAAGCTTTCTTT.

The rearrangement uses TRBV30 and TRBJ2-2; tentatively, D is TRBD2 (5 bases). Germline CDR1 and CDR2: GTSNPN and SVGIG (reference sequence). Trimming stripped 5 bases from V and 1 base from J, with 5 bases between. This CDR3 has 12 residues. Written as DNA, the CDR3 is TGTGCCTGGGGAGGGAACACCGGGGAGCTGTTTTTT. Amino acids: CAWGGNTGELFF.

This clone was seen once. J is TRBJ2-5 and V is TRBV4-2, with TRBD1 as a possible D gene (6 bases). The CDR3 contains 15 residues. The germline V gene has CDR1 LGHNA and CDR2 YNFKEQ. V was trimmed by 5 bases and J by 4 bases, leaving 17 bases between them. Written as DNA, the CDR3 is TGTGCCAGCAGCGCTCCAGGCGAAGGGGGAGAGACCCAGTACTTC. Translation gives CASSAPGEGGETQYF.

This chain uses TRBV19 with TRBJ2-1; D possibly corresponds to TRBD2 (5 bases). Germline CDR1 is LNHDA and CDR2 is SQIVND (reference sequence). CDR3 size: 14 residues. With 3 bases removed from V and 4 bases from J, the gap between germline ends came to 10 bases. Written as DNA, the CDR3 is TGTGCCAGTAGTATCGATAGCGCGTACAATGAGCAGTTCTTC. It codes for CASSIDSAYNEQFF.

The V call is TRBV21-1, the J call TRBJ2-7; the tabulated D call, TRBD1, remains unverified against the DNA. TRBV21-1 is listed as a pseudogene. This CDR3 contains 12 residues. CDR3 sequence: CAHRDSLYEQYF. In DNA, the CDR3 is TGTGCCCACCGGGACAGCCTCTACGAGCAGTACTTC.

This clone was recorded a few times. The chain's CDR3 is CASSPGGRYQPQHF. In DNA, the CDR3 is TGTGCCAGCAGTCCAGGGGGGCGATATCAGCCCCAGCATTTT. The V call is TRBV6-5, the J call TRBJ1-5; 7 bases are a match to TRBD1. V was pared by 5 bases and J by 5 bases, with 6 bases of the junction left unmatched. Germline V gene sequence: CDR1 MNHEY, CDR2 SVGAGI. The CDR3 spans 14 residues.

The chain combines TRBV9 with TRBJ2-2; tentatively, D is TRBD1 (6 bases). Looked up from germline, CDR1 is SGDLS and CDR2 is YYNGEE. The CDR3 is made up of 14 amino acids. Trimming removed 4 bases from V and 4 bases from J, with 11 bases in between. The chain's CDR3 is CASSPRQVTGELFF. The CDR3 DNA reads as TGTGCCAGCAGCCCGCGACAGGTCACCGGGGAGCTGTTTTTT.

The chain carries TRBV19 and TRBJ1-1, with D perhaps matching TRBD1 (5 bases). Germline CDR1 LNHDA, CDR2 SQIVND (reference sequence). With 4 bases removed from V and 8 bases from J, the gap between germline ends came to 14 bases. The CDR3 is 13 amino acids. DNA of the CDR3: TGTGCCAGTAGTACGCGCCCGGGGGTAGAAGCTTTCTTT. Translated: CASSTRPGVEAFF.

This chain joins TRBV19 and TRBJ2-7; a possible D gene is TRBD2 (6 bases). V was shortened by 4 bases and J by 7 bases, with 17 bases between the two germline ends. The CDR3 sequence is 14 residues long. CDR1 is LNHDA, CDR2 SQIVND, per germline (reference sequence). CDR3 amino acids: CASSSAGPSREQYF. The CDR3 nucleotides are TGTGCCAGTAGTAGTGCGGGGCCCTCGAGGGAGCAGTACTTC.

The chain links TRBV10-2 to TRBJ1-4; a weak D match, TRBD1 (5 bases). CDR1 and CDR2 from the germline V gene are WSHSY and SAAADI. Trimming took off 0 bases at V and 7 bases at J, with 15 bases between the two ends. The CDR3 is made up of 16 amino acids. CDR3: CASSESTIGEGEKLFF. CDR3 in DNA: TGCGCCAGCAGTGAGTCGACCATAGGGGAGGGTGAAAAACTGTTTTTT.